The 31 T cell receptor beta chains below come from one sample, sequenced in a study of beta chain features in type 1 diabetes. As every portion of the isolated RNA was reverse transcribed, the sequencing read expressed TCRB transcripts. Sequencing used immunoSEQ multiplex PCR; TCRdb keeps in-frame clones, though not all of them. The table shows hundreds of thousands of clones, with about 12% occurring only once. Sequenced: naive CD4+ T cells from blood. These receptors were taken from a man aged 18 to 29 in good health.

In this sample, this clone turned up a few times. CDR3 in amino acids: CASSGPTGNYGYTF. CDR3 bases: TGTGCCAGCAGCGGACCGACAGGGAACTATGGCTACACCTTC. The J gene is TRBJ1-2, the V gene TRBV9; 7 bases fit TRBD1. The CDR3 is 14 amino acids. With V trimmed by 3 bases and J by 2 bases, 4 bases remained unmatched. CDR1 and CDR2 from the germline V gene are SGDLS and YYNGEE.

The chain carries TRBV30 and TRBJ1-2; D possibly corresponds to TRBD1 (6 bases). CDR3 size: 13 residues. Germline CDR1 GTSNPN, CDR2 SVGIG (reference sequence). The ends were cut back, 2 bases at V and 8 bases at J, with 15 bases in the middle. Written as DNA, the CDR3 is TGTGCCTGGAGTCTTACAGGGCTCGGCGGCTACACCTTC. Protein sequence: CAWSLTGLGGYTF. Based on the CDR3 plus reference TRBV30 and TRBJ1-2, the full variable domain is SQTIHQWPATLVQPVGSPLSLECTVEGTSNPNLYWYRQAAGRGLQLLFYSVGIGQISSEVPQNLSASRPQDRQFILSSKKLLLSDSGFYLCAWSLTGLGGYTFGSGTRLTVV.

This chain connects TRBV9 to TRBJ1-5, with a weak D call TRBD1 (5 bases). Trimming left V 0 bases short and J 6 bases short, with 22 bases between. This CDR3 contains 18 residues. Germline V gene data show CDR1 as SGDLS and CDR2 as YYNGEE. CDR3 sequence: CASSVATVSVREGQPQHF. As DNA, the CDR3 is TGTGCCAGCAGCGTAGCTACGGTGTCGGTCAGGGAGGGTCAGCCCCAGCATTTT.

This chain connects TRBV28 to TRBJ1-2; maybe TRBD1 (5 bases). CDR3 size: 16 residues. Germline CDR1 MDHEN, CDR2 SYDVKM. Trimming stripped 0 bases from V and 6 bases from J, with 17 bases between. The CDR3: CASSLWEGAGGDGYTF. In nucleotides, the CDR3 is TGTGCCAGCAGTTTATGGGAAGGGGCAGGCGGTGATGGCTACACCTTC.

There are a few counts of this clone. The rearrangement joins TRBV30 to TRBJ2-1, with D tentatively TRBD2 (6 bases). Trimming left V 0 bases short and J 9 bases short, with 18 bases between. The CDR3 spans 15 residues. CDR1 is GTSNPN, CDR2 SVGIG, per germline (reference sequence). The chain's CDR3 is CAWSVRREASSEQFF. In DNA form, the CDR3 reads TGTGCCTGGAGTGTACGGCGGGAAGCATCGAGTGAGCAGTTCTTC.

The CDR3 DNA reads TGTGCCAGCAGCGATAGACTAGCGAGAAACACCGGGGAGCTGTTTTTT. This gives the protein CASSDRLARNTGELFF. The V gene is TRBV2, the J gene TRBJ2-2; 8 bases line up with TRBD2. The germline CDR1 and CDR2 sequences are SNHLY and FYNNEI. This CDR3 is built from 16 residues. V lost 6 bases, J lost 2 bases, and 8 bases stayed unmatched.

The chain recombines TRBV18 with TRBJ1-5, with unresolved D. Germline CDR1 and CDR2: KGHSH and LQKENI. Trimming cost V 4 bases and J 7 bases, with 11 bases left between them. The CDR3 sequence is 13 residues long. The CDR3 spells CASSRTAGQPQHF. In nucleotides, the CDR3 is TGTGCCAGCTCACGTACAGCGGGGCAGCCCCAGCATTTT.

The chain uses TRBV30 and TRBJ1-6; D is undetermined. The CDR3 totals 13 residues. V lost 2 bases to trimming and J lost 14 bases, with 16 bases between them. The germline gives CDR1 GTSNPN, CDR2 SVGIG (reference sequence). CDR3 sequence (DNA): TGTGCCTGGAGTAGGAGACCCGGGGAGTCCCTCCACTTT. It is translated as CAWSRRPGESLHF.

The gene calls are TRBV6-6 and TRBJ1-2; TRBD1 is a possible D gene (5 bases). V gave up 2 bases and J gave up 4 bases, with 14 bases separating them. From germline, CDR1 is MNHNY and CDR2 SVGAGI (reference sequence). This CDR3 is 15 amino acids long. The CDR3 nucleotides read TGTGCCAGCAGTTACCCCCAGACCGGGGGCTATGGCTACACCTTC. It is translated as CASSYPQTGGYGYTF.

The V gene is TRBV19, the J gene TRBJ2-3; TRBD1 agrees at 8 bases. Germline V gene lookup returns CDR1 LNHDA and CDR2 SQIVND (reference sequence). The CDR3 contains 15 residues. V gave up 6 bases and J gave up 1 base; unmatched junction bases: 6. The CDR3 DNA reads TGTGCCAGTAGAACGACAGGGGCGGGCACAGATACGCAGTATTTT. This sequence encodes CASRTTGAGTDTQYF.

The chain carries TRBV6-6 and TRBJ2-2; 8 bases align to TRBD1. Germline lookup yields CDR1 MNHNY and CDR2 SVGAGI (reference sequence). V trimming: 1 base; J trimming: 1 base; junction bases outside the gene matches: 2. The CDR3 loop spans 16 amino acids. CDR3 in amino acids: CASSYWDRLNTGELFF. CDR3 bases: TGTGCCAGCAGTTACTGGGACAGGTTGAACACCGGGGAGCTGTTTTTT.

The J gene is TRBJ1-4, the V gene TRBV15; 8 bases agree with TRBD1. V was pared by 3 bases and J by 8 bases, with 11 bases of the junction left unmatched. The CDR3 has 16 residues. The germline CDR1 and CDR2 sequences are LNHNV and YYDKDF (reference sequence). The DNA of the CDR3 is TGTGCCACCAGCAGGGACCTACAGGGGGTCGAGGAAAAACTGTTTTTT. Its protein product is CATSRDLQGVEEKLFF.

DNA of the CDR3: TGTGCCATCAGTGGTCCCGTAAGCACAGATACGCAGTATTTT. It is translated as CAISGPVSTDTQYF. The chain is built from TRBV10-3 and TRBJ2-3; unclear D gene. The germline gives CDR1 ENHRY, CDR2 SYGVKD. The CDR3 length is 14 residues. Deletions cut 4 bases from V and 0 bases from J, with 8 bases between.

V is TRBV4-2 and J is TRBJ2-6; D possibly corresponds to TRBD1 (6 bases). Germline CDR1 is LGHNA and CDR2 is YNFKEQ. The V end lost 1 base, the J end lost 4 bases, and 14 bases lay between the germline ends. The CDR3 contains 17 residues. The CDR3 nucleotides are TGTGCCAGCAGCCAAGTTGGGGCAGGGGACGGGGCCAACGTCCTGACTTTC. It specifies CASSQVGAGDGANVLTF.

This clone was seen only a few times. The V gene is TRBV28, the J gene TRBJ1-2, with D possibly TRBD1 on 5 matching bases. CDR1 and CDR2 (germline): MDHEN, SYDVKM. CDR3 length equals 14 residues. The V and J ends lost 2 bases and 4 bases respectively, with 11 bases between them. This chain's CDR3 is CASSLGRGTYGYTF. The CDR3 DNA is TGTGCCAGCAGTTTAGGGCGGGGGACCTATGGCTACACCTTC.

The chain links TRBV5-4 to TRBJ1-2; maybe TRBD1 (6 bases). The CDR3 has 15 amino acids. Trimming stripped 3 bases from V and 0 bases from J, with 12 bases between. Germline values: CDR1 SGHNT, CDR2 YYREEE (reference sequence). CDR3 coding DNA: TGTGCCAGCAGCTCCCCCAGGGGACCTAACTATGGCTACACCTTC. Protein: CASSSPRGPNYGYTF.

This clone turned up a few times. The chain uses TRBV20-1 and TRBJ1-4; D remains ambiguous. The CDR3 consists of 11 residues. Trimming pared 3 bases from V and 6 bases from J, leaving 5 bases between. CDR1 and CDR2 from the germline V gene are DFQATT and SNEGSKA (reference sequence). In DNA, the CDR3 is TGCAGTGCTAGTTTAGATGAAAAACTGTTTTTT. Translation: CSASLDEKLFF.

The V call is TRBV27, the J call TRBJ1-2, with TRBD1 matching 10 bases. Germline V gene sequence: CDR1 MNHEY, CDR2 SMNVEV (reference sequence). The CDR3 is made up of 15 amino acids. After removal of 4 bases from V and 3 bases from J, the junction contained 5 bases not matched to a gene. The CDR3 DNA reads TGTGCCAGCAGTTCCTGGACAGGGGGAGACTATGGCTACACCTTC. It specifies CASSSWTGGDYGYTF.

This chain connects TRBV18 to TRBJ2-7; D remains ambiguous. The CDR3 consists of 13 residues. Germline-derived CDR1 and CDR2 are KGHSH and LQKENI. Trimming removed 8 bases at V and 1 base at J, with 12 bases between. Here the CDR3 reads CASTDTNSYEQYF. In DNA form, the CDR3 reads TGTGCCAGCACTGACACAAATTCCTACGAGCAGTACTTC.

This clone occurred a few times. This CDR3 is also generated by other DNA sequences in the sample. V is TRBV7-2 and J is TRBJ2-7; 12 bases are a match to TRBD2. Losses at the gene ends were 5 bases for V and 2 bases for J; bases not matched to a gene: 4. CDR1 and CDR2 (germline): SGHTA, FQGNSA. The CDR3 runs 15 residues. The CDR3 DNA reads TGTGCCAGCAGCCTTAGACTAGCGGGAGCCTACGAGCAGTACTTC. Its protein product is CASSLRLAGAYEQYF.

The genes are TRBV5-6 and TRBJ2-5, with 8 bases lining up with TRBD1. The CDR3 is 15 residues long. The V gene end was trimmed by 4 bases and the J gene end by 1 base; junction bases not matched to a gene: 6. In germline, CDR1 is SGHDT, CDR2 YYEEEE. CDR3 in amino acids: CASSARTGGQETQYF. In DNA, the CDR3 is TGTGCCAGCAGCGCCCGCACAGGGGGCCAAGAGACCCAGTACTTC.

V gene TRBV7-9 combines with J gene TRBJ1-1; a possible D gene is TRBD1 (6 bases). Germline CDR1 and CDR2: SEHNR and FQNEAQ (reference sequence). The length of the CDR3 is 14 residues. V lost 7 bases to trimming and J lost 0 bases, with 12 bases between them. The DNA of the CDR3 is TGTGCCAGCATCGCGGACAGATTGAACACTGAAGCTTTCTTT. The encoded protein is CASIADRLNTEAFF.

This clone occurred a few times. J is TRBJ1-3 and V is TRBV6-5; maybe TRBD1 (5 bases). V lost 8 bases and J lost 2, with 10 bases in between. This CDR3 has 13 amino acids. In germline, CDR1 is MNHEY, CDR2 SVGAGI. The CDR3: CASLRTTGNTIYF. The CDR3, as DNA: TGTGCCAGCTTAAGGACAACTGGAAACACCATATATTTT.

This clone was observed a few times. The V gene is TRBV6-6, the J gene TRBJ1-1, with D tentatively TRBD1 (5 bases). CDR1 and CDR2 (germline): MNHNY, SVGAGI (reference sequence). V was pared by 0 bases and J by 2 bases, with 7 bases between. This CDR3 spans 14 amino acids. CDR3: CASSYSGANTEAFF. In nucleotides, the CDR3 is TGTGCCAGCAGTTACTCAGGGGCCAACACTGAAGCTTTCTTT.

This sequence joins TRBV9 and TRBJ1-2; 10 nucleotides match TRBD1. V trimming: 3 bases; J trimming: 4 bases; junction bases outside the gene matches: 9. Germline loops: CDR1 SGDLS, CDR2 YYNGEE. The length of the CDR3 is 16 residues. CDR3 residues: CASSARQGAAPYGYTF. CDR3 nucleotide sequence: TGTGCCAGCAGCGCAAGACAGGGGGCGGCTCCCTATGGCTACACCTTC.

The chain's CDR3 is CASSSSGGYEQYF. CDR3 sequence (DNA): TGTGCCAGCAGTTCTAGCGGGGGGTACGAGCAGTACTTC. This chain uses TRBV28 with TRBJ2-7; the match to TRBD2 covers 11 bases. This CDR3 has 13 residues. J lost 4 bases, V lost 4 bases, and 0 bases had no gene match. Looked up from germline, CDR1 is MDHEN and CDR2 is SYDVKM.

The chain is built from TRBV4-1 and TRBJ2-2, with D hard to call. Trimming pared 0 bases from V and 6 bases from J, leaving 11 bases between. This CDR3 contains 15 residues. CDR1 is MGHRA and CDR2 is YSYEKL in the germline V gene. The CDR3 coding sequence is TGCGCCAGCAGCCAAGATTTGGGCAGGCCCGGGGAGCTGTTTTTT. This gives the protein CASSQDLGRPGELFF.

The chain couples TRBV7-8 to TRBJ2-7, with D possibly TRBD2 on 7 matching bases. Trimming shortened V by 3 bases and J by 3 bases, and 12 bases separated the two germline ends. The germline V gene encodes CDR1 SGHVS and CDR2 FQNEAQ. This CDR3 has 14 amino acids. Here the CDR3 reads CASSFRGGGYEQYF. For the CDR3, the DNA is TGTGCCAGCAGCTTTAGGGGAGGGGGCTACGAGCAGTACTTC.

This clone was recorded a few times. The rearrangement uses TRBV7-2 and TRBJ2-2; the match to TRBD2 covers 10 bases. Trimming at V came to 1 base and at J to 4 bases, leaving 6 bases not matched to a gene. Germline-derived CDR1 and CDR2 are SGHTA and FQGNSA. The CDR3 is made up of 17 amino acids. CDR3 in amino acids: CASSLVSGRAGTGELFF. DNA of the CDR3: TGTGCCAGCAGCTTAGTCAGCGGGAGGGCCGGCACCGGGGAGCTGTTTTTT.

This chain joins TRBV9 and TRBJ2-3, with 12 nucleotides matching TRBD2. The V gene's germline CDR1 is SGDLS and CDR2 YYNGEE. The CDR3 is 17 residues long. J gave up 2 bases and V 2 bases, and 6 bases lay outside the gene matches. The CDR3: CASSVSSGGGYTDTQYF. As DNA, the CDR3 is TGTGCCAGCAGCGTGTCTAGCGGGGGGGGGTACACAGATACGCAGTATTTT.

The CDR3 sequence is CASSQGQANTEAFF. CDR3 bases: TGTGCCAGCAGCCAGGGACAGGCGAACACTGAAGCTTTCTTT. The chain links TRBV5-4 to TRBJ1-1; 8 bases are shared with TRBD1. This CDR3 is 14 amino acids long. J gave up 1 base and V 4 bases, and 3 bases lay outside the gene matches. Germline loops: CDR1 SGHNT, CDR2 YYREEE (reference sequence). The whole variable domain, filled in from reference TRBV5-4 and TRBJ1-1, reads ETGVTQSPTHLIKTRGQQVTLRCSSQSGHNTVSWYQQALGQGPQFIFQYYREEENGRGNFPPRFSGLQFPNYSSELNVNALELDDSALYLCASSQGQANTEAFFGQGTRLTVV.